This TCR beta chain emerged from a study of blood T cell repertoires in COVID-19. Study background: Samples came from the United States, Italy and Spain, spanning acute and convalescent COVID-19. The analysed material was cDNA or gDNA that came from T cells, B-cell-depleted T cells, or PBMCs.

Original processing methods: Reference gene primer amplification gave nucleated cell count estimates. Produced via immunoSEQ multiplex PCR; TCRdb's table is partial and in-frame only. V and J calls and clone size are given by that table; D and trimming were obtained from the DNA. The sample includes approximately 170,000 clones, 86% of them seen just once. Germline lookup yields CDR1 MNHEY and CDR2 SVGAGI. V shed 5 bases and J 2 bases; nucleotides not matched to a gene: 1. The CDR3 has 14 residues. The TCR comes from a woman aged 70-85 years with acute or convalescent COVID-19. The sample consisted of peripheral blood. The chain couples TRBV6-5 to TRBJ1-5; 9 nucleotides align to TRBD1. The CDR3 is CASSRTGGNQPQHF. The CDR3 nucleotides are TGTGCCAGCAGTCGGACAGGGGGCAATCAGCCCCAGCATTTT.